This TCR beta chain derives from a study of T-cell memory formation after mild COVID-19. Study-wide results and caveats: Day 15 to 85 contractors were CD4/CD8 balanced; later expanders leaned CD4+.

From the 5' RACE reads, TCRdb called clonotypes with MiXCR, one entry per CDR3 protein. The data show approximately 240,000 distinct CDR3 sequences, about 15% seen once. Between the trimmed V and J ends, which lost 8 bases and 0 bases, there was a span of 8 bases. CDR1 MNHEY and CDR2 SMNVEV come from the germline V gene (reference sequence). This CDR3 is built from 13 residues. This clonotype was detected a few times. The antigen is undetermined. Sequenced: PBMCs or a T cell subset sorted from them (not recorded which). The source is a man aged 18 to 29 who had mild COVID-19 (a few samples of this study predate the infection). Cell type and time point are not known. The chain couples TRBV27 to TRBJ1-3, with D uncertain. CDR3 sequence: CASRPLSGNTIYF. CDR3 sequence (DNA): TGTGCCAGCCGCCCCCTCTCTGGAAACACCATATATTTT.